This T cell receptor (beta chain) was identified during a study of molecular identifiers for immune sequencing clone quantification. One entry per CDR3 protein results from TCRdb running MiXCR on the PCR reads. The sample shows more than 450,000 distinct CDR3 sequences, roughly 23% of them seen only once. Naive CD8 T cells were picked out by sorting for CD8+CD4-CCR7+CD45RA+. This clonotype has at least ten counts. Trimming left V 0 bases short and J 8 bases short, with 14 bases between. Germline values: CDR1 SGHDT, CDR2 YYEEEE. The CDR3 is 15 amino acids. This clonotype originated in a human donor in good health. Some libraries in this study had Jurkat cell RNA spiked in. The sequencing input was naive CD8+ T cells from blood, with Jurkat cell RNA spiked in. Subset given: FACS-sorted CD8+CD4-CCR7+CD45RA+ naive T cells. The chain couples TRBV5-6 to TRBJ1-4; D remains ambiguous. DNA of the CDR3: TGTGCCAGCAGCTTGGAAACCCTCCGAGAGGAAAAACTGTTTTTT. Its translation is CASSLETLREEKLFF.